The clone carrying this TCR beta chain was observed a few times. Its antigen remains unknown. The data originate from a study of OX40 agonist ivuxolimab in advanced cancers. Study overall: Dose-escalation patients had hepatocellular carcinoma, melanoma, renal cell or head and neck cancer.

The study sampled blood at baseline, cycle 4 day 1, and cycle 7 day 1. Study observations and caveats: At doses 0.1 to 3.0 mg/kg, CD4+ and CD8+ clones expanded. The authors also found low normalized T-cell clonal expansion in some nonresponders.

Some clones are missing from TCRdb's copy, which holds only in-frame ones; the method was immunoSEQ multiplex PCR. Here the sample spans about 79,000 clones, around 94% being singletons. There are 14 residues in the CDR3. Germline V gene sequence: CDR1 MNHNS, CDR2 SASEGT. The V segment lost 4 bases and the J segment 4 bases; nucleotides outside the gene matches: 6. The genes are TRBV6-1 and TRBJ2-7; 8 bases align to TRBD2. The source is an adult with an advanced solid tumor such as melanoma, head and neck, liver or kidney cancer. The input for sequencing was CD4+ or CD8+ T cells sorted from blood, taken in a trial of the OX40 agonist ivuxolimab. For the CDR3, the DNA is TGTGCCAGCAGTGTGATAGCGGGACGTTACGAGCAGTACTTC. Translated, it gives CASSVIAGRYEQYF.